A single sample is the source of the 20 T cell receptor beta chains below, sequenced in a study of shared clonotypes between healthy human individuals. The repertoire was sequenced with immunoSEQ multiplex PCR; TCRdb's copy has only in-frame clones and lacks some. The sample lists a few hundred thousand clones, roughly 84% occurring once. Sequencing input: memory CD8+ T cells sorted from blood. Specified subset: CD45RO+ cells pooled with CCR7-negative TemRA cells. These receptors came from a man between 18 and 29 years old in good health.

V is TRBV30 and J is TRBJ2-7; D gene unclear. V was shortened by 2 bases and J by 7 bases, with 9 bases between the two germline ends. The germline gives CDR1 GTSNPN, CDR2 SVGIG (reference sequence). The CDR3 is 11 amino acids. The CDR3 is CAWSWKQEQYF. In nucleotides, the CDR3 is TGTGCCTGGAGTTGGAAGCAGGAGCAGTACTTC.

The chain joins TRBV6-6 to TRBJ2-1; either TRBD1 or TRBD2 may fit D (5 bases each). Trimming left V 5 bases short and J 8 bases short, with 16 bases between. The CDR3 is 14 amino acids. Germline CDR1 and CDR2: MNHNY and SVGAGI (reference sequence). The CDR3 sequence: CASSPGILGDEQFF. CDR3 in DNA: TGTGCCAGCAGTCCCGGGATCCTGGGGGATGAGCAGTTCTTC.

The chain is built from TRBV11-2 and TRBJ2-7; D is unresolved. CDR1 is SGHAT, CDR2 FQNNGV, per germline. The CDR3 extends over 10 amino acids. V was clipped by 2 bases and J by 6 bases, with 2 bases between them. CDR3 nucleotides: TGTGCCAGCAGCTTACTCGAGCAGTACTTC. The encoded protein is CASSLLEQYF.

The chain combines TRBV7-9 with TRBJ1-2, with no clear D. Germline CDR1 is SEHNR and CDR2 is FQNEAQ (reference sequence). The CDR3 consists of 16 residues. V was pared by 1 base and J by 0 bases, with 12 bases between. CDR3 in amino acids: CASSLVPTAANYGYTF. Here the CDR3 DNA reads TGTGCCAGCAGCTTAGTACCTACAGCAGCTAACTATGGCTACACCTTC. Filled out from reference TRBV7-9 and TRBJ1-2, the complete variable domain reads DTGVSQNPRHKITKRGQNVTFRCDPISEHNRLYWYRQTLGQGPEFLTYFQNEAQLEKSRLLSDRFSAERPKGSFSTLEIQRTEQGDSAMYLCASSLVPTAANYGYTFGSGTRLTVV.

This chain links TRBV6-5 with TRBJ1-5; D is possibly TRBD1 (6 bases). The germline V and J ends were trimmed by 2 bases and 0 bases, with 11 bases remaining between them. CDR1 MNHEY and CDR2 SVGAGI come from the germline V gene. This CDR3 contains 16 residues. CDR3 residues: CASSYQGMYSNQPQHF. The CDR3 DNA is TGTGCCAGCAGTTACCAGGGGATGTATAGCAATCAGCCCCAGCATTTT.

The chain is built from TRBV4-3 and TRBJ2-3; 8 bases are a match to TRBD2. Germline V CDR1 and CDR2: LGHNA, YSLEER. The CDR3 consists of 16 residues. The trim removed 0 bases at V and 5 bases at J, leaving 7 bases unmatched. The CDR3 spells CASSQEVSGIGDTQYF. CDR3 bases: TGCGCCAGCAGCCAAGAGGTTAGCGGGATCGGAGATACGCAGTATTTT.

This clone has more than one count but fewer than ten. For the CDR3, the DNA is TGTGCCTGGGACGGGACAGACGGAAACACCATATATTTT. This translates into CAWDGTDGNTIYF. The rearrangement joins TRBV30 to TRBJ1-3, with TRBD1 matching over 7 bases. With 5 bases clipped from V and 4 bases from J, the junction kept 5 bases outside the gene matches. The CDR3 runs 13 residues. Germline V gene lookup returns CDR1 GTSNPN and CDR2 SVGIG (reference sequence).

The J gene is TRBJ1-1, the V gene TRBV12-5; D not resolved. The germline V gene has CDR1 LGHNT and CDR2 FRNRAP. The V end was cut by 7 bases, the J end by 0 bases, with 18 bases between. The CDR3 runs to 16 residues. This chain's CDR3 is CASAPSRLVMNTEAFF. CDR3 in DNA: TGTGCTAGTGCCCCAAGCCGGTTGGTCATGAACACTGAAGCTTTCTTT.

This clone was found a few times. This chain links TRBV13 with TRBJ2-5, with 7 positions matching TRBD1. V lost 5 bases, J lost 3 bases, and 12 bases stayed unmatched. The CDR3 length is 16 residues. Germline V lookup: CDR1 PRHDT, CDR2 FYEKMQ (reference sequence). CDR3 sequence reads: CASSQEGARGEETQYF. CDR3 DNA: TGTGCCAGCAGCCAAGAGGGGGCTCGGGGCGAAGAGACCCAGTACTTC.

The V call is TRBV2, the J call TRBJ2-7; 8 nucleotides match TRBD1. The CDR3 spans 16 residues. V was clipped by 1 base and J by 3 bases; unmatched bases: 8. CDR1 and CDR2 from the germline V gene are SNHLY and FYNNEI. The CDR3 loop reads CASSEGGQEPLYEQYF. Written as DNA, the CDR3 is TGTGCCAGCAGTGAAGGGGGACAGGAACCACTCTACGAGCAGTACTTC. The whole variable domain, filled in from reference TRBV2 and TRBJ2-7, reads EPEVTQTPSHQVTQMGQEVILRCVPISNHLYFYWYRQILGQKVEFLVSFYNNEISEKSEIFDDQFSVERPDGSNFTLKIRSTKLEDSAMYFCASSEGGQEPLYEQYFGPGTRLTVT.

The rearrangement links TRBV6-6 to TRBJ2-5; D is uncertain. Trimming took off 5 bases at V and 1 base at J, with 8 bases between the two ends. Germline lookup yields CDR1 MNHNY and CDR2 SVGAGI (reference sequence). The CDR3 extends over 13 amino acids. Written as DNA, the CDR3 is TGTGCCAGCAGTGCGTTCGGCCAAGAGACCCAGTACTTC. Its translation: CASSAFGQETQYF.

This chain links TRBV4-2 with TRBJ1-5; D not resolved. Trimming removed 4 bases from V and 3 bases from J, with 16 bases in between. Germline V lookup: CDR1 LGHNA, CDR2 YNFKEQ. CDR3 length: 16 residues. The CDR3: CASSPEASGINQPQHF. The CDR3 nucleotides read TGTGCCAGCAGCCCAGAGGCCTCGGGGATCAATCAGCCCCAGCATTTT.

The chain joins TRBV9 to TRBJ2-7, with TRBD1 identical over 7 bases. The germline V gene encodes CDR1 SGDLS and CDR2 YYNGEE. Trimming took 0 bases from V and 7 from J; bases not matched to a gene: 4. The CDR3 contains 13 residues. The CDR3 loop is CASSVGGQTEQYF. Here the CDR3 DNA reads TGTGCCAGCAGCGTAGGGGGACAGACGGAGCAGTACTTC.

CDR3 nucleotides: TGTGCCAGCAGTTTCGGACAGGGGGCCGGGTCACCCCTCCACTTT. Its translation is CASSFGQGAGSPLHF. The chain carries TRBV27 and TRBJ1-6; 11 positions agree with TRBD1. CDR1 is MNHEY, CDR2 SMNVEV, per germline (reference sequence). V lost 3 bases, J lost 10 bases, and 5 bases stayed unmatched. This CDR3 comprises 15 residues.

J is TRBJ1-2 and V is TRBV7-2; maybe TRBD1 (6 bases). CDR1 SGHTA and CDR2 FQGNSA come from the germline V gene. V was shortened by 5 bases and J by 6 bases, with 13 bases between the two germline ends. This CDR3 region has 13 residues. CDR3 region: CASSQGTGHGYTF. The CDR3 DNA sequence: TGTGCCAGCAGCCAGGGGACCGGGCATGGCTACACCTTC.

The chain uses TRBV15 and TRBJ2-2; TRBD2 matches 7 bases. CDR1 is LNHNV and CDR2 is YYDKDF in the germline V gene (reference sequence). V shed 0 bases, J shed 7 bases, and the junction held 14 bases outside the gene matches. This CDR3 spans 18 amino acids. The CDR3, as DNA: TGTGCCACCAGCAGAGAGGGGGACCGGGAGGATAGAGTCGGGGAGCTGTTTTTT. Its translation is CATSREGDREDRVGELFF. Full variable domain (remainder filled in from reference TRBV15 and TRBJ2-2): DAMVIQNPRYQVTQFGKPVTLSCSQTLNHNVMYWYQQKSSQAPKLLFHYYDKDFNNEADTPDNFQSRRPNTSFCFLDIRSPGLGDTAMYLCATSREGDREDRVGELFFGEGSRLTVL.

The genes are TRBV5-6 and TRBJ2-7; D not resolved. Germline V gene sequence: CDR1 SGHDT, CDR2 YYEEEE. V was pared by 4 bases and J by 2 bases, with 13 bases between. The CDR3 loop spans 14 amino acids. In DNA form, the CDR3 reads TGTGCCAGCAGCCCCCCGGACGTAGCCTACGAGCAGTACTTC. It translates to CASSPPDVAYEQYF.

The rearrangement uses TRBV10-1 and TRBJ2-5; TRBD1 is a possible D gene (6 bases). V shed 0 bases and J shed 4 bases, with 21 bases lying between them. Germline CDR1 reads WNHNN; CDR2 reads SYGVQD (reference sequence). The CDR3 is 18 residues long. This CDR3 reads CASSESVGSGPRGETQYF. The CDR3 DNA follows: TGCGCCAGCAGTGAGTCGGTCGGGTCAGGGCCCAGGGGAGAGACCCAGTACTTC.

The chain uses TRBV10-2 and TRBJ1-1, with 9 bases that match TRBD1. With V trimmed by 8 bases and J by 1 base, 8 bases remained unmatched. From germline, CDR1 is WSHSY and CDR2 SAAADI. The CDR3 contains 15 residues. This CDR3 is CASAYTGGGNTEAFF. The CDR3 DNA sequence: TGCGCCAGCGCATATACAGGGGGCGGGAACACTGAAGCTTTCTTT.

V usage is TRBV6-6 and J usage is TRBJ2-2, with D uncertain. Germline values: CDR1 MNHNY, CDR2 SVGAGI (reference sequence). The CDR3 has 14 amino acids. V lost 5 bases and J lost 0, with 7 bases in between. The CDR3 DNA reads TGTGCCAGCAGTCCCGCACCGAACACCGGGGAGCTGTTTTTT. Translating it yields CASSPAPNTGELFF.